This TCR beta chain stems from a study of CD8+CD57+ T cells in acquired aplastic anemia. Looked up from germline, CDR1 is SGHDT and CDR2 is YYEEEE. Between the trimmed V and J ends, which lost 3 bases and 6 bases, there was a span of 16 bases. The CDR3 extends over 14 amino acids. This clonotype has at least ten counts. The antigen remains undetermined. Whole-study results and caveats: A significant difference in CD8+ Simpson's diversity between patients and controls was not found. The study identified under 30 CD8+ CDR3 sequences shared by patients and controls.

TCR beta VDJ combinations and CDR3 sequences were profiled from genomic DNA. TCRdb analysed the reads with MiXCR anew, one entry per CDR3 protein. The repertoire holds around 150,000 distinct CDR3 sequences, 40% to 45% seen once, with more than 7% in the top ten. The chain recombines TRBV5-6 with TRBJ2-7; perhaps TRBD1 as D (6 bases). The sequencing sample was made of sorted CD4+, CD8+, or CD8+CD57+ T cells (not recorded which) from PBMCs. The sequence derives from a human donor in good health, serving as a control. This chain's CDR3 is CASSYNRVWGEQYF. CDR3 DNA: TGTGCCAGCAGCTACAACAGGGTCTGGGGCGAGCAGTACTTC.